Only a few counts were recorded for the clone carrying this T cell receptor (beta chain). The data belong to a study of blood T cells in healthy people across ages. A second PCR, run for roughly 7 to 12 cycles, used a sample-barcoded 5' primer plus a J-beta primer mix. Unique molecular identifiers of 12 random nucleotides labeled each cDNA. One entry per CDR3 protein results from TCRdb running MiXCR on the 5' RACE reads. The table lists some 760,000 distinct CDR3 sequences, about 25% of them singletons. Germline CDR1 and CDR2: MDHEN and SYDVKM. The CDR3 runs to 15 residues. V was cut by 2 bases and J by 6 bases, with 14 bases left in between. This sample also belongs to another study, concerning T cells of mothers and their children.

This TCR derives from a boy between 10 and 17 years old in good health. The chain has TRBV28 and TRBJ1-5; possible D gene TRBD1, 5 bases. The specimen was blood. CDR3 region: CASSLRAGGGQPQHF. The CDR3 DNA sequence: TGTGCCAGCAGTTTACGGGCAGGTGGGGGTCAGCCCCAGCATTTT.